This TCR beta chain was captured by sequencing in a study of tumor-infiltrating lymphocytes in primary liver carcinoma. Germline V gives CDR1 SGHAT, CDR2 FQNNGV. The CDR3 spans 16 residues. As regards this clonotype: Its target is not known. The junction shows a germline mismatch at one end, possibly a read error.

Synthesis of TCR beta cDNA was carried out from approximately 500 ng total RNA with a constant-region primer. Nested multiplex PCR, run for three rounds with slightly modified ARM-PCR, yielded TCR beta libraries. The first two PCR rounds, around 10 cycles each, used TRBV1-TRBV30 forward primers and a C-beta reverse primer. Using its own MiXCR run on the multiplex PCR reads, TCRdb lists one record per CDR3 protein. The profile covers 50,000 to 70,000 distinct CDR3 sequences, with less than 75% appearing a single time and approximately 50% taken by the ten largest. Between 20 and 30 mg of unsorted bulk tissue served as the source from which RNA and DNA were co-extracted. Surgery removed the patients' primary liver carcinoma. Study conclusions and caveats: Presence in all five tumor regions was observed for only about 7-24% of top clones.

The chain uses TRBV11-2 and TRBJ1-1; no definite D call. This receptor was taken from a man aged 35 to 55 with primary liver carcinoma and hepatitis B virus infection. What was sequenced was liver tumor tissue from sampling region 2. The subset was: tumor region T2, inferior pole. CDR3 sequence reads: CASSPSSGFVNTEAFF. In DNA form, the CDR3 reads TGTGCGAGCAGCCCATCCAGTGGGTTTGTGAACACTGAAGCTTTCTTT.